The clone carrying this T cell receptor (beta chain) came up many times. The data derive from a study of breast tumors, draining lymph nodes, adjacent tissues. CDR3 size: 17 residues. J lost 0 bases, V lost 5 bases, and 11 bases had no gene match. The germline V gene encodes CDR1 DFQATT and CDR2 SNEGSKA (reference sequence). One entry per CDR3 protein results from TCRdb running MiXCR on the multiplex PCR reads. The sample has some 66,000 distinct CDR3 sequences, roughly 50% seen once. This chain joins TRBV20-1 and TRBJ2-5; TRBD2 agrees at 11 bases. The sequenced material came from breast tumor tissue. The TCR originated in a female donor with breast cancer. Some clones in this sample may be carry-over from other donors' samples. The CDR3 coding sequence is TGCAGTGCTCGCTGGCTGGGGACTAGCGGCAACCAAGAGACCCAGTACTTC. Translated, it gives CSARWLGTSGNQETQYF.